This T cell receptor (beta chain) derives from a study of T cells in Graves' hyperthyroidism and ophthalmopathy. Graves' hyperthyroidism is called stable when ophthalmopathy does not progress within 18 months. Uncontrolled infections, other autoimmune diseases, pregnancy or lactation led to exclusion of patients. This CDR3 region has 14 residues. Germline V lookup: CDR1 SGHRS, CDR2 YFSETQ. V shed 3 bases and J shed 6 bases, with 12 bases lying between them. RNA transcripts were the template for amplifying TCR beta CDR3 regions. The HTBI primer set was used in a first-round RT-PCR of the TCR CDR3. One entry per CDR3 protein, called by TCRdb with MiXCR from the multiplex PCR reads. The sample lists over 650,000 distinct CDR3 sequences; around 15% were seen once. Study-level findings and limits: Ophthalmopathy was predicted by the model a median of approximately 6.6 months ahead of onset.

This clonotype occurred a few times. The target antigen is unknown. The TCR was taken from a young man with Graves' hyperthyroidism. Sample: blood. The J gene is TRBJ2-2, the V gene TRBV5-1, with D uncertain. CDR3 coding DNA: TGCGCCAGCAGCTGGACCGCGGATCCCGGGGAGCTGTTTTTT. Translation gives CASSWTADPGELFF.